These 7 T cell receptor beta chains share one sample of origin, sequenced in a study of monozygotic twins with inflammatory bowel disease (dated by TCRdb to the late 2010s). Libraries were built with 5' RACE. The instrument was an Illumina HiSeq 2500. After TCRdb reprocessed the reads, each CDR3 protein sequence was kept as one row, without DNA. The sample table holds 88,000 or so distinct CDR3 sequences. The top ten constitute roughly 7% of the sample. Source material: blood. These receptors were collected from a human donor with ulcerative colitis or Crohn's disease, or a healthy co-twin of an affected twin (not recorded which).

The V gene is TRBV7-9, the J gene TRBJ1-2; TCRdb indicates TRBD1, and absent DNA this call remains unverified. CDR1 and CDR2 from the germline V gene are SEHNR and FQNEAQ (reference sequence). This CDR3 spans 12 amino acids. Here the CDR3 reads CASSLGEYGYTF.

The genes are TRBV11-2 and TRBJ2-1. Germline values: CDR1 SGHAT, CDR2 FQNNGV. CDR3 length equals 12 residues. The CDR3 sequence is CASRGSYNEQFF.

The V call is TRBV29-1, the J call TRBJ2-3; TCRdb picks TRBD1, but there is no DNA to check that call. Germline assignment: CDR1 SQVTM and CDR2 ANQGSEA. The CDR3 has 12 amino acids. The CDR3 here is CSEGRPGRTQYF.

V usage is TRBV6-5 and J usage is TRBJ2-7; TCRdb indicates TRBD1, and absent DNA this call remains unverified. Per the germline V gene, CDR1 is MNHEY and CDR2 is SVGAGI. The CDR3 has 13 residues. CDR3: CASSYDRSYEQYF.

The CDR3: CASSPPRGIVISSNEQFF. The chain employs TRBV5-4 and TRBJ2-1; without DNA, the TCRdb call of TRBD1 cannot be checked. Germline assignment: CDR1 SGHNT and CDR2 YYREEE (reference sequence). CDR3 length: 18 residues.

This chain joins TRBV5-1 and TRBJ2-3. The germline CDR1 and CDR2 sequences are SGHRS and YFSETQ. The CDR3 sequence is 13 residues long. This chain's CDR3 is CASRVSDTDTQYF.

This chain joins TRBV29-1 and TRBJ1-1. The germline V gene has CDR1 SQVTM and CDR2 ANQGSEA. The CDR3 extends over 11 amino acids. This chain's CDR3 is CSALTGTEAFF.